The following is a T cell receptor beta chain sequence with its context. It has no known antigen specificity. No qualities accompany the bases; no much larger clone lies one base away. CDR1 and CDR2, looked up from the germline V gene, are SGHVS and FNYEAQ. Cut back by 1 base and 4 bases, the V and J ends lie 9 bases apart. The CDR3 measures 14 amino acids from cysteine to phenylalanine. The sequence is cut down to CDR3 DNA, 42 bases in frame from base 1. The sample is drawn from a study of shared clonotypes between healthy human individuals (dated by TCRdb to 2018 to 2021). Study-wide context: The cohort included three men and two women between 18 and 49 years of age. Per donor, three plates each were used for CD4 naive and CD4 memory, two for CD8 naive, and one for CD8 memory. Different laboratories and diverse techniques were used to prepare libraries and sequence TCR repertoires, to increase sequencing depth and limit assay-specific biases. The study deeply sequenced blood TCR repertoires of five healthy adults to estimate repertoire size and the extent of clonotype sharing between individuals. Per donor, leukapheresis produced somewhere between about 0.94 and 9 billion PBMCs.

TCR CDR3 regions were amplified from genomic DNA by multiplex PCR using the deep immunoSEQ assay. Extracted genomic DNA from each cell subset was distributed evenly across all wells of several immunoSEQ 96-well plates, and each plate was treated as a replicate. Each replicate PCR for sorted subsets received around 210 ng genomic DNA, equal to roughly 33,000 T cell genomes. Purified libraries were quantified with a Qubit 3.0 fluorometer, sized on a Bioanalyzer 2100, and re-quantified with the KAPA Library Quantification kit. Every immunoSEQ 96-well plate was sequenced on a separate single-read 150-cycle Illumina NextSeq 550 flow cell. Concerning the study's data processing: The immunoSEQ output contained only junctional sequences without quality scores, so filtering could not match that applied to full-length reads. To assign V/J genes and CDR3, sequences were annotated against IMGT germline references using PyIR, a Python wrapper for IgBLAST v1.9. Reads were filtered out if the reads had weak V/J assignments (E-value above 1e-6), no CDR3, stop codons, out-of-frame junctions, or ambiguous translated residues. A V3J clonotype was defined by an identical inferred V gene, J gene, and CDR3 amino acid sequence. Percentage overlap between repertoires was calculated by dividing the number of shared unique clonotypes by the size of the smaller repertoire. Repertoire richness was assessed with RTK rarefaction, the Chao1 estimator, and Recon v2.1 estimates of unobserved clonotypes. For all TCRbeta clonotypes obtained by the gDNA method from a handful of donors, generation probabilities were computed with OLGA. What TCRdb holds here is the immuneACCESS table cut down to in-frame rearrangements. Part of the clones is not present; checked against another copy, under half of the missing clones reflect an unresolved V gene, and the others are unexplained. D and trimming come from the DNA, and the V and J calls and clone size come from that table. Present in this sample are 550,000 to 800,000 clones, approximately 79% of which were seen just once. The ten largest clones represent less than 2% of the sample.

Donors were healthy HIV-negative adults with no recently reported acute infections or vaccinations. Every donor was a Caucasian adult residing in Nashville, Tennessee, USA. CD4+ T cells were enriched through magnetic negative selection, after which naive cells were positively selected on CD45RA and the remaining negative fraction served as the memory subset. After blood collection by leukapheresis, PBMCs were isolated using Ficoll-Histopaque density gradient centrifugation and then cryopreserved in the vapor phase of liquid nitrogen. Analytical flow cytometry was used to check the purity and quantity of each magnetically sorted T cell population. Genomic DNA was isolated from each sorted fraction and quantified by UV absorbance on a Nanodrop 2000c. The full study reports these points: Compared with non-shared clonotypes, clonotypes shared by all four sorted-subset donors had higher generation probabilities. Only blood was sampled, and tissue TCR repertoires likely differ from those in blood. Pairwise subsampling indicated that sequencing depth was expected to affect the degree of clonotype sharing among donors. Because the study included only a small number of donors, the genetic and exposure-history diversity represented was limited. Even with the large sequencing depth, rarefaction of the sorted-subset datasets indicated that sequencing was incomplete. Roughly 5.2% of naive CD4, 3% to 3.5% of naive CD8, about 2.1% of memory CD4, and around 0.4% of memory CD8 clonotypes were shared across a handful of donors. Naive subsets generally had larger estimated clonotype richness than memory subsets did.

The chain is assembled from TRBV7-6 and TRBJ2-3; the D gene is possibly TRBD2, with 5 bases matching. This TCR was recovered from a woman in her twenties or thirties in good health. What was sequenced was memory CD4+ T cells sorted from blood. Explained via the paper, the cell subset or site label denotes: CD45RA-negative fraction. The nucleotide sequence reads TGTGCCAGCAGCTTAGAGGTCGGGGCAGATACGCAGTATTTT. Protein translation: CASSLEVGADTQYF. The CDR3, completed at both ends by the reference TRBV7-6 and TRBJ2-3 genes, gives the full variable domain GAGVSQSPRYKVTKRGQDVALRCDPISGHVSLYWYRQALGQGPEFLTYFNYEAQQDKSGLPNDRFSAERPEGSISTLTIQRTEQRDSAMYRCASSLEVGADTQYFGPGTRLTVL.